This TCR beta chain is from a study of blood T cell repertoires in COVID-19. In the study overall: Both acute and convalescent COVID-19 samples were obtained from the United States, Italy and Spain. PBMCs, B-cell-depleted T cells, or T cells provided the cDNA or gDNA that made up the material.

As originally analysed: Amplification from reference gene primers served as the basis for estimated nucleated cell counts. Clones were read by immunoSEQ multiplex PCR, and TCRdb kept only the in-frame ones, dropping some. V, J and clone size reflect that table, while D and trimming were determined from the DNA. Among under 250,000 clones listed, 70% to 90% were seen once. This CDR3 is built from 19 residues. V shed 1 base and J shed 0 bases, with 16 bases lying between them. CDR1 and CDR2 (germline): MNHEY, SMNVEV (reference sequence). The clonotype was recovered from a man aged 45-60 years with acute or convalescent COVID-19. The chain links TRBV27 to TRBJ1-6; D is undetermined. The sample comprised peripheral blood. DNA for the CDR3: TGTGCCAGCAGTTTATGGGCTTCCCGATCCAGCTCCTATAATTCACCCCTCCACTTT. It translates to CASSLWASRSSSYNSPLHF.